The clone carrying this T cell receptor beta chain has just a few counts. Its specificity is not known. These data are taken from a study of T cell responses to AZD1222 COVID-19 vaccine. Broader study findings: Within unmutated variant regions lay the reported targets of nearly half of spike-specific TCRs. Spike-specific TCR breadth and depth went up after people got two AZD1222 doses. Repertoire sampling occurred only after the peak T cell response. Seropositive status at baseline applied to only six AZD1222 recipients.

This CDR3 region has 15 residues. The junction had 6 bases not matched to a gene; V was cut back by 5 bases and J by 2 bases. From germline, CDR1 is LNHDA and CDR2 SQIVND (reference sequence). Assay: immunoSEQ multiplex PCR; the TCRdb copy retains only in-frame clones and omits some. This sample has about 100,000 clones; around nine tenths occur once, and the top ten carry 20% to 25%. This chain links TRBV19 with TRBJ1-5; 7 bases fit TRBD1. This specimen consisted of peripheral blood, obtained on day 0 of AZD1222 vaccination. This TCR was recovered from an adult in good health. This CDR3 reads CASSLQGDGNQPQHF. Written as DNA, the CDR3 is TGTGCCAGTAGTCTCCAGGGGGATGGCAATCAGCCCCAGCATTTT. The full variable domain, with the rest looked up from reference TRBV19 and TRBJ1-5, is DGGITQSPKYLFRKEGQNVTLSCEQNLNHDAMYWYRQDPGQGLRLIYYSQIVNDFQKGDIAEGYSVSREKKESFPLTVTSAQKNPTAFYLCASSLQGDGNQPQHFGDGTRLSIL.